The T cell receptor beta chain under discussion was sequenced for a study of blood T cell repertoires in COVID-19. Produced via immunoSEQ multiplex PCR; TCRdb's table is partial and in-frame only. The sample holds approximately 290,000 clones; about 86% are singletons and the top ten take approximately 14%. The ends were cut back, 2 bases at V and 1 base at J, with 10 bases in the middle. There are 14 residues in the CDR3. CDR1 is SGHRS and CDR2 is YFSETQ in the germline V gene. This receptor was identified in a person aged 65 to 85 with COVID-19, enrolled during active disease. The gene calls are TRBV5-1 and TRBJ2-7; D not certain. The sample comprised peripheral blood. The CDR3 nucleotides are TGCGCCAGCAGCTTCAGCGCCCAATCCTACGAGCAGTACTTC. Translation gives CASSFSAQSYEQYF.